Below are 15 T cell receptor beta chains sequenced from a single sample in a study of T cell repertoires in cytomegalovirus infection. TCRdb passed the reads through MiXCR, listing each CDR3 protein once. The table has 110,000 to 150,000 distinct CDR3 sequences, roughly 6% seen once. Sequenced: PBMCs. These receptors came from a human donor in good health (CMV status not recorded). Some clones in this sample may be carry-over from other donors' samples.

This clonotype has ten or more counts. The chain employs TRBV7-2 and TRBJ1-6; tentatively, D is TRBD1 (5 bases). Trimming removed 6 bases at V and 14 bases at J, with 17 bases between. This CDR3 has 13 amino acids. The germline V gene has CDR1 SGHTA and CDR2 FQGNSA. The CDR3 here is CASSRDRSSTLHF. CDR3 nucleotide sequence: TGTGCCAGCAGTAGGGACCGGTCTTCGACCCTCCACTTT.

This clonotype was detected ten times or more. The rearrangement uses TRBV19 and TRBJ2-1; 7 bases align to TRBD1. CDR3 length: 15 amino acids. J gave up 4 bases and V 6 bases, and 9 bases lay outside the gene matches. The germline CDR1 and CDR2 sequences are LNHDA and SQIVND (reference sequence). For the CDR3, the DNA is TGTGCCAGTAGCCCCGGGACAGCCCTATACAATGAGCAGTTCTTC. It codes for CASSPGTALYNEQFF.

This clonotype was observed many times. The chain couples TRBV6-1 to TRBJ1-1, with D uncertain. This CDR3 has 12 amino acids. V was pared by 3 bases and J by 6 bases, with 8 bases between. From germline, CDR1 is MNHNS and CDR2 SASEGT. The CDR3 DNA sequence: TGTGCCAGCAGTGATATTAGGGCTGAAGCTTTCTTT. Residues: CASSDIRAEAFF.

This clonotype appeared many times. The DNA for the CDR3 is TGTGCCAGCAGCTTAGGGGGGTCCGGTAAAGAGACCCAGTACTTC. This gives the protein CASSLGGSGKETQYF. The chain recombines TRBV7-2 with TRBJ2-5; D may correspond to TRBD1 or TRBD2 (5 bases each). This CDR3 has 15 residues. Germline lookup yields CDR1 SGHTA and CDR2 FQGNSA. V shed 1 base and J shed 3 bases, with 12 bases lying between them.

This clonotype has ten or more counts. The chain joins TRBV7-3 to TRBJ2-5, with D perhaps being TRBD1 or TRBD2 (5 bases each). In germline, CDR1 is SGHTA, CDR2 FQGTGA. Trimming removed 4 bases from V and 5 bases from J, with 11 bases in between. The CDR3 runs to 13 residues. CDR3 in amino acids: CASSSGAGETQYF. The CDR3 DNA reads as TGTGCCAGCAGCTCCGGGGCGGGTGAGACCCAGTACTTC. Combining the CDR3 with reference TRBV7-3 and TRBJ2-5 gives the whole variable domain GAGVSQTPSNKVTEKGKYVELRCDPISGHTALYWYRQSLGQGPEFLIYFQGTGAADDSGLPNDRFFAVRPEGSVSTLKIQRTERGDSAVYLCASSSGAGETQYFGPGTRLLVL.

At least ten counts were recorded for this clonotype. The CDR3 is CASSVLGVNQETQYF. CDR3 nucleotide sequence: TGTGCCAGCAGCGTCCTAGGGGTCAACCAAGAGACCCAGTACTTC. This chain uses TRBV7-9 with TRBJ2-5, with D perhaps matching TRBD1 (5 bases). V lost 5 bases and J lost 0, with 13 bases in between. There are 15 residues in the CDR3. From germline, CDR1 is SEHNR and CDR2 FQNEAQ (reference sequence).

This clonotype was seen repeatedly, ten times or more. The chain's CDR3 is CASSPEQGVSSYNEQFF. As DNA, the CDR3 is TGTGCCAGCAGTCCCGAGCAGGGGGTCAGCTCCTACAATGAGCAGTTCTTC. The V and J genes are TRBV12-3 or TRBV12-4 and TRBJ2-1; TRBD1 agrees at 7 bases. The CDR3 has 17 amino acids. The V segment lost 5 bases and the J segment 0 bases; nucleotides outside the gene matches: 10.

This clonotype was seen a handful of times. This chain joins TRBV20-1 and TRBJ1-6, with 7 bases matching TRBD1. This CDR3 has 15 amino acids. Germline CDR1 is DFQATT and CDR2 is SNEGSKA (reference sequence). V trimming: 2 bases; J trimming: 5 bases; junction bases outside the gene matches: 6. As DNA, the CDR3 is TGCAGTGCTAGACCCCCAGGGGGGAATAATTCACCCCTCCACTTT. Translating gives CSARPPGGNNSPLHF.

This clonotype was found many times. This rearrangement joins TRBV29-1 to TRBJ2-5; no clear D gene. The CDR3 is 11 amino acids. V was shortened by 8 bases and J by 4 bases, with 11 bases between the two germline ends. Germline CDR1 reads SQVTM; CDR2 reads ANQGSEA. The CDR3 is CSTVKSETQYF. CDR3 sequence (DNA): TGCAGCACTGTCAAGTCAGAGACCCAGTACTTC. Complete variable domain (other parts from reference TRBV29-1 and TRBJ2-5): SAVISQKPSRDICQRGTSLTIQCQVDSQVTMMFWYRQQPGQSLTLIATANQGSEATYESGFVIDKFPISRPNLTFSTLTVSNMSPEDSSIYLCSTVKSETQYFGPGTRLLVL.

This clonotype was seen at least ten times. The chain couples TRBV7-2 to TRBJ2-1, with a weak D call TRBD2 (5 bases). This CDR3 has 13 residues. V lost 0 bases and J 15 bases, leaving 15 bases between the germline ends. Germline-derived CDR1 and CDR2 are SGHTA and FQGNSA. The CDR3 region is CASSLAPLARVFF. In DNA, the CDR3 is TGTGCCAGCAGCTTAGCCCCTCTCGCGCGGGTGTTCTTC.

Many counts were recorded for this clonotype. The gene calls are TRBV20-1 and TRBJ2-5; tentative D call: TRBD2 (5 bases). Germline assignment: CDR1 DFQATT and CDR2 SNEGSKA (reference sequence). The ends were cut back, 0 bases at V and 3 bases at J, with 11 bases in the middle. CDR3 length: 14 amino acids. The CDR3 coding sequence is TGCAGTGCTAGAGACCCCAGAGGGAAAGAGACCCAGTACTTC. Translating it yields CSARDPRGKETQYF.

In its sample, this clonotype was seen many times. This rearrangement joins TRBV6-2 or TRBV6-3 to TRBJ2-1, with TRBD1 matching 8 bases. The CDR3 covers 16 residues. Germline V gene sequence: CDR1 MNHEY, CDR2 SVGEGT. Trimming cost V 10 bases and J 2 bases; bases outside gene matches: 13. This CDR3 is CATRNRDRRTYNEQFF. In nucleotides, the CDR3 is TGTGCCACCCGTAACCGGGACAGGCGTACCTACAATGAGCAGTTCTTC.

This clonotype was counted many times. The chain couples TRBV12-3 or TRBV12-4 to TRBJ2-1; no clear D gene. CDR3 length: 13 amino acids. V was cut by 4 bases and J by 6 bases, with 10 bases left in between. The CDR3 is CASSSWPGNEQFF. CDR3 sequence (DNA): TGTGCCAGCAGTTCTTGGCCGGGCAATGAGCAGTTCTTC.

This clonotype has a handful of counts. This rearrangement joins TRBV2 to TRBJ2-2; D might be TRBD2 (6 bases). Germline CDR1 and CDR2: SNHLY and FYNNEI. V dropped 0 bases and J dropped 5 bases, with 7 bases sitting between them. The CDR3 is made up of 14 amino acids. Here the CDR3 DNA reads TGTGCCAGCAGTGAAGCGGCGGGGACCGGGGAGCTGTTTTTT. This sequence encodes CASSEAAGTGELFF.

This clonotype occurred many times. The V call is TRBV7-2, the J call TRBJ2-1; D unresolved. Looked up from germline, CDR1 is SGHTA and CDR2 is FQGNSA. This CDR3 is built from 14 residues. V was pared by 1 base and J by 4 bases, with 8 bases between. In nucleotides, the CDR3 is TGTGCCAGCAGCTTAGGGGTTCCATACAATGAGCAGTTCTTC. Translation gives CASSLGVPYNEQFF.